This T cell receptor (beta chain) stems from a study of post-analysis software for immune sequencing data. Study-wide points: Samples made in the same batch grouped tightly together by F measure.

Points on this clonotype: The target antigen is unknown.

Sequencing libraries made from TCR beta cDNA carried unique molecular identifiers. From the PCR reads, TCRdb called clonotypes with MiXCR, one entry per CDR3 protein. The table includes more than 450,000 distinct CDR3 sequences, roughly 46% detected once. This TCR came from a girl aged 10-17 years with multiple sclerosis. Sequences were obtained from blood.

The CDR3 sequence is CASSFRDSLIYEQYF. CDR3 DNA sequence: TGCGCCAGCAGCTTCCGGGACAGCCTGATCTACGAGCAGTACTTC. V and J are TRBV5-1 and TRBJ2-7; the match to TRBD1 covers 7 bases. The CDR3 is 15 amino acids. The V gene end was trimmed by 2 bases and the J gene end by 3 bases; junction bases not matched to a gene: 8. Germline V gene sequence: CDR1 SGHRS, CDR2 YFSETQ.